The sequence of this T cell receptor beta chain was determined in a study of shared clonotypes between healthy human individuals. Study outcomes and limitations: When compared with the clonotypes that were shared by all four sorted-subset donors, the non-shared clonotypes turned out to have lower generation probabilities.

Note on this clone: Its matching antigen is unknown.

It was CD45RO-negative cells, positively selected for CCR7, that made up naive CD8 cells, with terminally differentiated effector memory CD45RA+ cells excluded. Measured with immunoSEQ multiplex PCR; TCRdb has only the in-frame clones, and not every one. There are about 600,000 clones in the sample; about 98% occur only once, and 0.25% to 0.35% lies in the top ten. The source material was naive CD8+ T cells sorted from blood. The sequence derives from a young man in good health.

The CDR3 DNA reads as TGCGCCAGCAGCCAAGAACCCGGGACGGATGCGCAGTTCTTC. As protein: CASSQEPGTDAQFF. This rearrangement joins TRBV4-1 to TRBJ2-1, with D possibly being TRBD1 or TRBD2 (5 bases each). This CDR3 is 14 amino acids long. Germline V lookup: CDR1 MGHRA, CDR2 YSYEKL. V was trimmed by 0 bases and J by 12 bases, leaving 15 bases between them.